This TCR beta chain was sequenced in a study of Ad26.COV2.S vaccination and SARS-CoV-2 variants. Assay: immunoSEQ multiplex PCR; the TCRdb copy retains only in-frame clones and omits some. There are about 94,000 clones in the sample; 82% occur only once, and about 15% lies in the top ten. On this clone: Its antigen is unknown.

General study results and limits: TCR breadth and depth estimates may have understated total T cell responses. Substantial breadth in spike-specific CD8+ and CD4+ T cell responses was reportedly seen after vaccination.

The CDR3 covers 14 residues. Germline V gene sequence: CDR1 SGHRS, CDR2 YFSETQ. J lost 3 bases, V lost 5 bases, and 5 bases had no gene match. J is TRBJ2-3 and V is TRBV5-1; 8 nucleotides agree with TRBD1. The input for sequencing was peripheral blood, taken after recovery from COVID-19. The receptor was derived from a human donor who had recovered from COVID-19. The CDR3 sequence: CASSGQGLTDTQYF. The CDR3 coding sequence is TGCGCCAGCAGTGGACAGGGTTTGACAGATACGCAGTATTTT.